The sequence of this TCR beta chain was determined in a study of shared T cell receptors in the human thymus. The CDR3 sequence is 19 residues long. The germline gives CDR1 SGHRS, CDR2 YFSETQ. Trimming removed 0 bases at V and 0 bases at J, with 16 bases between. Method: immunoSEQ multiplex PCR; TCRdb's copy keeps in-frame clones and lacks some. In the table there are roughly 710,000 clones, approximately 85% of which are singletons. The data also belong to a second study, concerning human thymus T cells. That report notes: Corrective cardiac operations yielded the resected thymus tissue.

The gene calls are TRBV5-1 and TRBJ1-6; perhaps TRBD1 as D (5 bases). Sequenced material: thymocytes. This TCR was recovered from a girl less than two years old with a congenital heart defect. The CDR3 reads CASSLAIGAARSYNSPLHF. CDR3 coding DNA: TGCGCCAGCAGCTTGGCCATAGGGGCCGCCCGCTCCTATAATTCACCCCTCCACTTT.